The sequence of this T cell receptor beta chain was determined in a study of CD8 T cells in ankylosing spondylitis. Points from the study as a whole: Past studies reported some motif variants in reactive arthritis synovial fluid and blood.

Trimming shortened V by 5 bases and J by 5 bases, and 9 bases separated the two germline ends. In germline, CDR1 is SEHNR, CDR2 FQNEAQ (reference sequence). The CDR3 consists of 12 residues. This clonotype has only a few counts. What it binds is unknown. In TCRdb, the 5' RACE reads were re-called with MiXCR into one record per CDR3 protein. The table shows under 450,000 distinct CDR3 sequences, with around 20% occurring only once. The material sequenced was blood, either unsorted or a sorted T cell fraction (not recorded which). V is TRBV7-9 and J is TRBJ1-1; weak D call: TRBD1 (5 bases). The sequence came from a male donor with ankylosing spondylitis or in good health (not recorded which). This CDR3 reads CASSAGETEAFF. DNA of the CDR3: TGTGCCAGCAGCGCGGGGGAGACTGAAGCTTTCTTT.